The T cell receptor beta chain described here comes from a study of blood T cells in healthy people across ages (dated by TCRdb to 2013 to 2016). Turning to the overall study: In model experiments, template switching captured roughly one uniquely barcoded TCR beta cDNA molecule for every two T cells. To avoid experimental bias, donors of different ages were spread randomly across the sequencing lanes. To track age-related changes in TCR beta repertoire diversity, the study relied on deep sequencing normalized with unique cDNA molecular identifiers. The donors were split into four age groups: young (average 16 years), middle-aged (39), aged (about 62) and long-lived (approximately 80). Two additional independent replicas of 1 million unique cDNA reads from the same blood draw were analyzed for two donors (one aged 18 to 30 and one aged 80 or older).

The 35 to 40 donors, aged roughly 6 to 95 years, were systemically healthy Caucasian individuals from Russia. Each donor gave 8 to 10 milliliters of peripheral blood, drawn into EDTA-treated Vacutainer tubes. Ficoll-Paque density-gradient centrifugation was used to isolate PBMCs, with at least 6.5 million per sample. Total RNA was extracted from PBMCs with Trizol reagent, with at least 5 micrograms obtained per sample. Naive CD45RAhigh/CD27high T cell percentages were measured by flow cytometry on a PBMC aliquot from every donor. V loses 5 bases of germline sequence and J loses 0 bases, and the interval between the two ends is 14 bases. The CDR3 goes from the cysteine to the phenylalanine over 16 residues. The sequence is cut down to CDR3 DNA, 48 bases in frame from base 1. A word on this clonotype: The clone's antigen remains unknown. Within one base of it there is no much larger clone, and no base qualities were kept.

What the work shows at the level of the full study, not this receptor alone: Estimates of total diversity based on one million sequenced T cells were regarded as lower bounds and as underestimates. Because the CMV infection status of the donors was unknown, age-related changes in expanded clonotypes may potentially have been confounded. As age increased, observed TCR beta diversity per million T cells dropped in a roughly linear way, and a significant reduction was already evident by age 40. Compared with the aged group, the long-lived group had more naive CD4+ T cells, fewer expanded clones and increased TCR diversity, a pattern suggesting age selection. Because profiling used bulk unsorted PBMCs, naive and antigen-experienced compartments could not be compared conclusively. A strong correlation was found between observed TCR beta diversity and the percentage of naive T cells measured by flow cytometry.

The method behind the library was 5' RACE. The sample was run on an Illumina HiSeq 2500. A second PCR of about 7 to 12 cycles was run with a J-beta primer mix and a sample-barcoded 5' primer. A unique molecular identifier was introduced onto each TCR beta cDNA molecule by a template-switch 5' adaptor carrying 12 random nucleotides. Each sample yielded at least 2.5 million CDR3-containing paired-end reads. The Mint cDNA synthesis kit, primed by a TRBC-specific oligonucleotide, was used to synthesize first-strand cDNA from all RNA. All cDNA was treated with uracil-DNA glycosylase and then went through a first 18-cycle PCR with the universal primers M1SS and BC2_uni_R. Processing in the source paper ran as follows. Each sample was normalized by randomly selecting 1 million high-quality reads, each carrying a distinct molecular identifier. Instead of being binned into consensus sequences, reads with shared molecular identifiers were discarded. MiTCR, with a Q25 quality threshold and the strictest error-elimination algorithm, was used for CDR3 identification, clonotype clustering and error correction. A nonparametric unseen species model with Euler transformation was used to estimate a lower bound on total TCR beta diversity. The raw public reads went through TCRdb reprocessing: fastp at Q25, MiXCR clone calling, in-frame beta chains kept. CDR3 protein sequences are deduplicated, and each keeps its most common genes and DNA. TCRdb assigned the V and J calls; the authors' analysis was not used. This sample gives 650,000 to 800,000 distinct CDR3 sequences in total; around two fifths of them show up just once. The ten largest account for under 20% of the sample.

The sequence links TRBV12-3 or TRBV12-4 to TRBJ2-1, with the D gene too uncertain to name. Sequences were obtained from blood. The receptor was derived from a man in his fifties or sixties in good health. The base sequence is TGTGCCAGCAGTGGTAGGGCCCCGAGCTCCTACAATGAGCAGTTCTTC. Translated, this is CASSGRAPSSYNEQFF.